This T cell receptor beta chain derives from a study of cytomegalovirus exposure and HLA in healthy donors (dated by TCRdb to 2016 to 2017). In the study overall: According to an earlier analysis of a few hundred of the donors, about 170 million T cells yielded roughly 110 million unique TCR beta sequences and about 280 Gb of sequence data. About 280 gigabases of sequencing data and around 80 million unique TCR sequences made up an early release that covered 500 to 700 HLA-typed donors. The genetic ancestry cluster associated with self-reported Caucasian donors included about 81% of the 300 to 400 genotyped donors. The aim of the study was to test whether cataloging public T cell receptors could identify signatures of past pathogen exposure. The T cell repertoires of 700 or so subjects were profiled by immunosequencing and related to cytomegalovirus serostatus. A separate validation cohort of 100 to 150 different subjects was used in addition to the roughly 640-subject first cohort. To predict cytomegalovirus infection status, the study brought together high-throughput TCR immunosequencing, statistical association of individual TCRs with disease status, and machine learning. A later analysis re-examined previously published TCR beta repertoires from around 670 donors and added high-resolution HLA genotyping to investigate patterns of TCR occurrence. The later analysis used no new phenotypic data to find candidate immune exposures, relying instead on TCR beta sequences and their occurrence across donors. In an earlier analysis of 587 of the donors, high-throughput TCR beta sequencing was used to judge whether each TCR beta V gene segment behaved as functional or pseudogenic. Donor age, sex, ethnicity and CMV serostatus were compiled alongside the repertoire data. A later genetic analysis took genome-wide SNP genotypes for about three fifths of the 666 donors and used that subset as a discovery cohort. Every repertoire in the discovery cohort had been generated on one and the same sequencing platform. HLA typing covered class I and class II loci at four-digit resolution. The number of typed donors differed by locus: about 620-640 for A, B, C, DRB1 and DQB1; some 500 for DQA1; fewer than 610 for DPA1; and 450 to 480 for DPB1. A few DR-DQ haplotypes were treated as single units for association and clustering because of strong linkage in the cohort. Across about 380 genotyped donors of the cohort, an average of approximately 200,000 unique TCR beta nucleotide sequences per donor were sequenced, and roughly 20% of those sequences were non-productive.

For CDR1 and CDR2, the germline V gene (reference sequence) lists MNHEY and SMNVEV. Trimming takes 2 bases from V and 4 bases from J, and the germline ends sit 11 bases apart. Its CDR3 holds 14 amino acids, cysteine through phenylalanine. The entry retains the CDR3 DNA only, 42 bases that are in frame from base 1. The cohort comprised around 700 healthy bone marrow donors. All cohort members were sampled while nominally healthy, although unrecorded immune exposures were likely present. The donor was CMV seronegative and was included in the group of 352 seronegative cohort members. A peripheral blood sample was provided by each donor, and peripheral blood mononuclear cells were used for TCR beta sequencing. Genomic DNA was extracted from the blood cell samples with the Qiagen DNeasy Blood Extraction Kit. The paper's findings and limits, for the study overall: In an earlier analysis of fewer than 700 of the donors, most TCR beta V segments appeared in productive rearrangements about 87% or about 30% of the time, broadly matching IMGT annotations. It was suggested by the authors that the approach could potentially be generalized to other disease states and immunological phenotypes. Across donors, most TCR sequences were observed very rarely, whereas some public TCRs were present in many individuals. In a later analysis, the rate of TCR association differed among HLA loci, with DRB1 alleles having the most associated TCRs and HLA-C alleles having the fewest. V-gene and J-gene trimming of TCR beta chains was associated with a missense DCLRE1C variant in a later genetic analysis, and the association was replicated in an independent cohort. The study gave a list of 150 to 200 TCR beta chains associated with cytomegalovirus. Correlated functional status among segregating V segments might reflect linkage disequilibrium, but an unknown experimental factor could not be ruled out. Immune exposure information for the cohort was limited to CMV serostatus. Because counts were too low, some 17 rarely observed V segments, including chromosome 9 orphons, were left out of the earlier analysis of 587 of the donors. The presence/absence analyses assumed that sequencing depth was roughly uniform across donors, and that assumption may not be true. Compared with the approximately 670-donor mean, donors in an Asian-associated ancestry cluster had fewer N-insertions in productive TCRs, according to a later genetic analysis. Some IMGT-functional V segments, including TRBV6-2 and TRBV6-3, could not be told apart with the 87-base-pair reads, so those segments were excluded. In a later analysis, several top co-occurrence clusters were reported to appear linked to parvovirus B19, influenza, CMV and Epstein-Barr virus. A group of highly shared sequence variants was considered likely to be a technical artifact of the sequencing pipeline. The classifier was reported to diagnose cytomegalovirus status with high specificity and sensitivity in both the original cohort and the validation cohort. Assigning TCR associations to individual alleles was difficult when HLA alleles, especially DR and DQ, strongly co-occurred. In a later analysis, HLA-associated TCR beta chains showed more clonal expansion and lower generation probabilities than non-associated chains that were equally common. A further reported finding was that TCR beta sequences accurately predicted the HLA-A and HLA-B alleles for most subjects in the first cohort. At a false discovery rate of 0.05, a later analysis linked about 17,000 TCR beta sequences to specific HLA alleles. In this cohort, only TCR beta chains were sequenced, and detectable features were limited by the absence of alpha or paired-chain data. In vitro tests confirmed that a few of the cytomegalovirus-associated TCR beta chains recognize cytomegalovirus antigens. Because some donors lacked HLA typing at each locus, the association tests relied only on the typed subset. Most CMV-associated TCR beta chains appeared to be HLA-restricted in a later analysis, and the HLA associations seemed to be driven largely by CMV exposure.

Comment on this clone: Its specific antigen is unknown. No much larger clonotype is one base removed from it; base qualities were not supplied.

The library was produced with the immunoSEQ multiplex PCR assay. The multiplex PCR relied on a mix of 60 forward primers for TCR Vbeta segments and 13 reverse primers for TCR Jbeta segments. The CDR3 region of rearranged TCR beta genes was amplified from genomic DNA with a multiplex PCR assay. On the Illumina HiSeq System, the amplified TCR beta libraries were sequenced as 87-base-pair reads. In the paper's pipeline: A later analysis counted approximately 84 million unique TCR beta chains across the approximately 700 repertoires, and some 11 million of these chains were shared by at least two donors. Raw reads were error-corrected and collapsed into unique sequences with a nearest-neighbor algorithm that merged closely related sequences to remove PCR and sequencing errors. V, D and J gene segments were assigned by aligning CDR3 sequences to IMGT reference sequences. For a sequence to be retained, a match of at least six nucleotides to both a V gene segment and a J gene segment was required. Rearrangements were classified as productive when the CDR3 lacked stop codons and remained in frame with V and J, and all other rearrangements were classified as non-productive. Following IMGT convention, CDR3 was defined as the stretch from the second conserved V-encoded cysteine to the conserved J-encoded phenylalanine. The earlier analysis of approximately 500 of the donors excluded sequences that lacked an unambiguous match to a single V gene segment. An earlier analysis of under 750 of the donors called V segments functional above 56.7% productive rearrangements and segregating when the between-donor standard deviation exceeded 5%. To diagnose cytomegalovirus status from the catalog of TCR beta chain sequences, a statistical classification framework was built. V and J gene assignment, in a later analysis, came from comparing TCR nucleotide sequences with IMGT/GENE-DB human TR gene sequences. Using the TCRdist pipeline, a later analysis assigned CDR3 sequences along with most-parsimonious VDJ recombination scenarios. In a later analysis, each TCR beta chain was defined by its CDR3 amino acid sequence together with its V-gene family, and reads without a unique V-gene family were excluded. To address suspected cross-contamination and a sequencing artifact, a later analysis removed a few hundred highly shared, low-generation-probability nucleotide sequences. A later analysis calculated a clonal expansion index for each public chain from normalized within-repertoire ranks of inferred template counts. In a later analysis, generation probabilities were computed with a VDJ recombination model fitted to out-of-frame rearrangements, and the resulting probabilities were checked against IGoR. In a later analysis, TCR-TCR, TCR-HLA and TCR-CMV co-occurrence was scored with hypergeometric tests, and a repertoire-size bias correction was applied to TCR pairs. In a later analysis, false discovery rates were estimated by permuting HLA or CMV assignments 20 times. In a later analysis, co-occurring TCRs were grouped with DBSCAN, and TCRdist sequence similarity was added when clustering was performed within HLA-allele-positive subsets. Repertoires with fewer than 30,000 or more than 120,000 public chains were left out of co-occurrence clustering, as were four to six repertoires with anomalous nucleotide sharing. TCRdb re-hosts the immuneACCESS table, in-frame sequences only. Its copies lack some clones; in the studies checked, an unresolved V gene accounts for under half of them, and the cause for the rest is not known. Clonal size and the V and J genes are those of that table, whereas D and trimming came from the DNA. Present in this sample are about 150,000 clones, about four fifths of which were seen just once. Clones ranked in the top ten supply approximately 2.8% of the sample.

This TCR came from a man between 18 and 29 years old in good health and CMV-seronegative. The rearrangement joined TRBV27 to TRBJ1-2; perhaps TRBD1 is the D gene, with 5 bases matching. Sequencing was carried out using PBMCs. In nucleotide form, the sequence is TGTGCCAGCAGTTTAGTGGGGGGAATCTATGGCTACACCTTC. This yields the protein CASSLVGGIYGYTF.